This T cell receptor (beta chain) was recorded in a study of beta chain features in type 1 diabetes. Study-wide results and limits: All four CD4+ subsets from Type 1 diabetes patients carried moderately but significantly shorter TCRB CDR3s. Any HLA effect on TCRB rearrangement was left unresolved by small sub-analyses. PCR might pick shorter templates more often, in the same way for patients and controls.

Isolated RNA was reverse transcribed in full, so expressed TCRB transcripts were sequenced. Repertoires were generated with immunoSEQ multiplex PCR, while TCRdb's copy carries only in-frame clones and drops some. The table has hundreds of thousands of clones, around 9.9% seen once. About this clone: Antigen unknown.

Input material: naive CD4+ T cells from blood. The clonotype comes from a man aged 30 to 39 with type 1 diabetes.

In DNA, the CDR3 is TGTGCCAGCAGCCCAAGAGGACTAGCGGGGGCGGAGACCCAGTACTTC. Amino acid sequence: CASSPRGLAGAETQYF. V gene TRBV11-2 combines with J gene TRBJ2-5; TRBD2 aligns across 13 bases. V dropped 5 bases and J dropped 5; count of bases not matched to a gene: 8. This CDR3 is built from 16 residues. Per germline, CDR1 SGHAT and CDR2 FQNNGV.